A single sample gave rise to the 9 T cell receptor beta chains below, sequenced in a study of T cell responses to AZD1222 COVID-19 vaccine. Here immunoSEQ multiplex PCR was the method, and the copy in TCRdb shows in-frame clones only, minus some. Seen here are some 130,000 clones, approximately 84% observed once, and the top ten hold about 4%. The specimen was peripheral blood, collected on day 0 of AZD1222 vaccination. These receptors came from an adult in good health.

This chain connects TRBV6-5 to TRBJ1-1, with D maybe TRBD1 (5 bases). Trimming removed 1 base from V and 6 bases from J, with 15 bases in between. Looked up from germline, CDR1 is MNHEY and CDR2 is SVGAGI. The CDR3 runs 15 residues. The CDR3 DNA reads TGTGCCAGCAGTTACTACACAGCACCGGGGGCTGAAGCTTTCTTT. Its protein product is CASSYYTAPGAEAFF.

This clone was seen a few times. This chain connects TRBV27 to TRBJ2-5; 8 positions match TRBD2. The V segment lost 8 bases and the J segment 4 bases; nucleotides outside the gene matches: 9. The CDR3 sequence is 14 residues long. Germline CDR1 and CDR2: MNHEY and SMNVEV (reference sequence). CDR3 DNA sequence: TGTGCCAGCTCACCCGGGACTAGGGGAGAGACCCAGTACTTC. It encodes CASSPGTRGETQYF.

This clone was recorded only once. CDR3 nucleotides: TGTGCCAGCAGTGGAAGGACAGAAATCACTGGAAACACCATATATTTT. It specifies CASSGRTEITGNTIYF. This chain joins TRBV6-1 and TRBJ1-3, with TRBD1 as a possible D gene (6 bases). V was clipped by 4 bases and J by 2 bases, with 15 bases between them. This CDR3 is 16 amino acids long. CDR1 is MNHNS, CDR2 SASEGT, per germline.

In this sample, this clone turned up once. The chain joins TRBV10-3 to TRBJ1-6; D is unclear. The CDR3 is 13 residues long. The germline gives CDR1 ENHRY, CDR2 SYGVKD. With 6 bases removed from V and 7 bases from J, the gap between germline ends came to 10 bases. DNA for the CDR3: TGTGCCATCAGAAACCTTTTAAATTCACCCCTCCACTTT. This encodes CAIRNLLNSPLHF.

The chain is built from TRBV28 and TRBJ2-7, with D perhaps given as TRBD1 or TRBD2 (6 bases each). The V and J ends lost 7 bases and 0 bases respectively, with 13 bases between them. The germline V gene has CDR1 MDHEN and CDR2 SYDVKM. This CDR3 has 14 residues. CDR3 in DNA: TGTGCCAGCACCTTAGGGGGGCCCTCCTACGAGCAGTACTTC. Amino acids: CASTLGGPSYEQYF.

CDR3 amino acids: CAISHGSSYNEQFF. In DNA form, the CDR3 reads TGTGCCATCAGCCACGGGAGCTCCTACAATGAGCAGTTCTTC. The chain carries TRBV10-3 and TRBJ2-1, with D possibly being TRBD2 (6 bases). Germline loops: CDR1 ENHRY, CDR2 SYGVKD. Trimming removed 6 bases at V and 0 bases at J, with 9 bases between. This CDR3 is 14 amino acids long.

This clone was recorded only once. The chain uses TRBV6-5 and TRBJ1-2; 7 bases are a match to TRBD1. After removal of 6 bases from V and 11 bases from J, the junction contained 12 bases not matched to a gene. Germline V gene data show CDR1 as MNHEY and CDR2 as SVGAGI. The CDR3 sequence is 13 residues long. CDR3 DNA: TGTGCCAGCAGGACAGGGAGCCCCCCCTCTTACACCTTC. It encodes CASRTGSPPSYTF.

This clone was detected only a few times. V usage is TRBV12-3 or TRBV12-4 and J usage is TRBJ2-2, with D tentatively TRBD1 (5 bases). Trimming removed 2 bases from V and 5 bases from J, with 6 bases in between. This CDR3 has 13 residues. In nucleotides, the CDR3 is TGTGCCAGCAGTTTAAAGGGGACCGGGGAGCTGTTTTTT. This gives the protein CASSLKGTGELFF.

The genes are TRBV6-2 or TRBV6-3 and TRBJ2-2; 9 bases align to TRBD2. V lost 0 bases and J lost 5; bases outside the gene matches: 1. CDR1 is MNHEY, CDR2 SVGEGT, per germline. This CDR3 is 15 amino acids long. CDR3 nucleotide sequence: TGTGCCAGCAGTTACTCGGCGGGGGGGACCGGGGAGCTGTTTTTT. It specifies CASSYSAGGTGELFF.